Shown below are 28 T cell receptor beta chains from a single sample sequenced in a study of STAT5B mutations in CD4+ large granular lymphocyte leukemia. Libraries were prepared by immunoSEQ multiplex PCR; TCRdb keeps only in-frame clonotypes and omits some of them. The data show about 45,000 clones, with just over 85% seen just once and 2.6% held by the top ten. The sample consisted of CD4+ T cells from blood buffy coats. These TCRs come from a human donor in good health.

V and J are TRBV7-2 and TRBJ2-1; D uncertain. This CDR3 comprises 15 residues. V lost 7 bases and J lost 2, with 15 bases in between. Per germline, CDR1 SGHTA and CDR2 FQGNSA. CDR3 DNA sequence: TGTGCCAGCACCCCTGGAACAGCAGCCTACAATGAGCAGTTCTTC. It specifies CASTPGTAAYNEQFF.

The V call is TRBV30, the J call TRBJ2-7; D unresolved. Germline CDR1 GTSNPN, CDR2 SVGIG (reference sequence). Trimming shortened V by 2 bases and J by 2 bases, and 13 bases separated the two germline ends. CDR3 size: 14 residues. The CDR3 spells CAWSNWAAAYEQYF. The CDR3 nucleotides read TGTGCCTGGAGTAACTGGGCCGCGGCCTACGAGCAGTACTTC.

The J gene is TRBJ1-1, the V gene TRBV11-2; D remains ambiguous. The V and J ends lost 7 bases and 4 bases respectively, with 19 bases between them. Per the germline V gene, CDR1 is SGHAT and CDR2 is FQNNGV. The CDR3 totals 15 residues. CDR3 residues: CASTHPGPRSTEAFF. The DNA of the CDR3 is TGTGCCAGCACCCATCCAGGACCAAGAAGCACTGAAGCTTTCTTT.

The CDR3 nucleotides are TGCAGCGTTGAGGGACTTACCCGCGGATATGAGCAGTTCTTC. Its translation is CSVEGLTRGYEQFF. The chain combines TRBV29-1 with TRBJ2-1, with D possibly matching TRBD2 (6 bases). CDR1 is SQVTM, CDR2 ANQGSEA, per germline. V lost 3 bases and J 8 bases, leaving 17 bases between the germline ends. This CDR3 has 14 residues.

This chain connects TRBV19 to TRBJ2-1, with 16 bases that match TRBD2. Germline V gene data show CDR1 as LNHDA and CDR2 as SQIVND (reference sequence). The CDR3 extends over 17 amino acids. V trimming: 5 bases; J trimming: 9 bases; junction bases outside the gene matches: 10. The CDR3, as DNA: TGTGCCAGTAGTCCCGGGACTAGCGGGAGGGCCTGGAGTGAGCAGTTCTTC. As protein: CASSPGTSGRAWSEQFF.

The chain is built from TRBV5-1 and TRBJ1-3; possibly TRBD1 for D (5 bases). The V gene lost 4 bases and the J gene lost 0 bases, with 14 bases spanning the gap. Per germline, CDR1 SGHRS and CDR2 YFSETQ. The CDR3 extends over 16 amino acids. CDR3 sequence: CASSRDVGSSGNTIYF. As DNA, the CDR3 is TGCGCCAGCAGCAGGGACGTCGGTAGCTCTGGAAACACCATATATTTT.

The CDR3 spells CASSPGQTSYEQYF. CDR3 bases: TGTGCCAGCTCACCGGGACAGACGTCCTACGAGCAGTACTTC. This chain connects TRBV18 to TRBJ2-7; 7 positions agree with TRBD1. The CDR3 has 14 amino acids. From germline, CDR1 is KGHSH and CDR2 LQKENI. Trimming removed 3 bases from V and 1 base from J; junction bases left unmatched: 3.

The chain is built from TRBV5-8 and TRBJ2-2; D is ambiguous. The CDR3 has 16 amino acids. Germline V lookup: CDR1 SGHTS, CDR2 YDEGEE. V dropped 0 bases and J dropped 0 bases, with 9 bases sitting between them. This chain's CDR3 is CASSLGSVANTGELFF. DNA for the CDR3: TGTGCCAGCAGCTTGGGGTCAGTAGCGAACACCGGGGAGCTGTTTTTT.

This CDR3 is CASNAGLKNTGELFF. The CDR3 coding sequence is TGTGCCAGCAACGCCGGCCTGAAGAACACCGGGGAGCTGTTTTTT. The chain is built from TRBV5-6 and TRBJ2-2; no clear D gene. V was cut by 6 bases and J by 1 base, with 13 bases left in between. CDR3 length equals 15 residues. Germline lookup yields CDR1 SGHDT and CDR2 YYEEEE.

The chain combines TRBV28 with TRBJ2-7; TRBD1 aligns across 12 bases. V lost 5 bases, J lost 5 bases, and 7 bases stayed unmatched. The CDR3 loop spans 15 amino acids. Looked up from germline, CDR1 is MDHEN and CDR2 is SYDVKM. CDR3 loop: CASSPAGQGAHEQYF. The CDR3 DNA follows: TGTGCCAGCAGTCCGGCGGGACAGGGGGCCCACGAGCAGTACTTC.

This clone has just a few counts. CDR3 loop: CASSLAISLAAFSYEQYF. CDR3 nucleotide sequence: TGTGCCAGCAGCTTGGCCATTAGTCTAGCGGCATTCTCCTACGAGCAGTACTTC. The chain carries TRBV5-5 and TRBJ2-7; 7 bases map to TRBD2. Per the germline V gene, CDR1 is SGHKS and CDR2 is YYEKEE (reference sequence). This CDR3 is 18 amino acids long. J lost 0 bases, V lost 0 bases, and 12 bases had no gene match.

The V gene is TRBV28, the J gene TRBJ1-5; unclear D gene. The germline V and J ends were trimmed by 6 bases and 7 bases, with 7 bases remaining between them. The CDR3 totals 11 residues. The germline CDR1 and CDR2 sequences are MDHEN and SYDVKM. Here the CDR3 DNA reads TGTGCCAGCAGCGGCAGGCAGCCCCAGCATTTT. It specifies CASSGRQPQHF.

The genes are TRBV7-3 and TRBJ1-1; D is possibly TRBD1 (5 bases). The CDR3 spans 13 residues. V was trimmed by 5 bases and J by 7 bases, leaving 14 bases between them. From germline, CDR1 is SGHTA and CDR2 FQGTGA. For the CDR3, the DNA is TGTGCCAGCAGCCGGGGACCCCGGGGTGAAGCTTTCTTT. It translates to CASSRGPRGEAFF.

The chain combines TRBV2 with TRBJ2-1; D might be TRBD1 or TRBD2, each matching 7 bases. Per the germline V gene, CDR1 is SNHLY and CDR2 is FYNNEI. V was trimmed by 9 bases and J by 9 bases, leaving 27 bases between them. The CDR3 covers 16 residues. The CDR3, as DNA: TGTGCCAGTACACCTCCGGGACTATCCCCAGGGGGTGAGCAGTTCTTC. This translates into CASTPPGLSPGGEQFF.

V and J are TRBV10-3 and TRBJ2-1; no firm D call. V lost 3 bases to trimming and J lost 6 bases, with 9 bases between them. From germline, CDR1 is ENHRY and CDR2 SYGVKD. CDR3 size: 13 residues. CDR3 sequence reads: CAISEPNSNEQFF. Written as DNA, the CDR3 is TGTGCCATCAGTGAACCGAACAGCAATGAGCAGTTCTTC.

V gene TRBV28 combines with J gene TRBJ2-5; 8 bases map to TRBD2. Germline V gives CDR1 MDHEN, CDR2 SYDVKM. Trimming at V came to 2 bases and at J to 3 bases, leaving 5 bases not matched to a gene. The CDR3 covers 15 residues. This CDR3 is CASSLATSGKETQYF. In DNA, the CDR3 is TGTGCCAGCAGTTTAGCAACTAGCGGAAAAGAGACCCAGTACTTC.

This clone was detected once. J is TRBJ2-7 and V is TRBV6-5; maybe TRBD2 (6 bases). The CDR3 is made up of 14 amino acids. The V gene lost 4 bases and the J gene lost 5 bases, with 15 bases spanning the gap. Germline assignment: CDR1 MNHEY and CDR2 SVGAGI. The CDR3 coding sequence is TGTGCCAGCAGTTCGGGAGTCCGGGCGGACGAGCAGTACTTC. Amino acids: CASSSGVRADEQYF.

The chain employs TRBV18 and TRBJ2-2, with 7 positions matching TRBD1. Trimming removed 4 bases from V and 2 bases from J; junction bases left unmatched: 4. CDR3 length: 15 residues. Germline lookup yields CDR1 KGHSH and CDR2 LQKENI. The CDR3 region has the DNA TGTGCCAGCTCACTCCGGGACAGAAACACCGGGGAGCTGTTTTTT. Its protein product is CASSLRDRNTGELFF.

The chain couples TRBV30 to TRBJ1-6, with D unclear. Germline CDR1 and CDR2: GTSNPN and SVGIG (reference sequence). V was pared by 0 bases and J by 10 bases, with 4 bases between. The length of the CDR3 is 11 residues. The CDR3 here is CAWSVRSPLHF. The CDR3 DNA sequence: TGTGCCTGGAGTGTTCGATCACCCCTCCACTTT.

This clone was counted once. The rearrangement joins TRBV30 to TRBJ2-7; either TRBD1 or TRBD2 may fit D (5 bases each). This CDR3 has 15 amino acids. Trimming removed 0 bases at V and 0 bases at J, with 12 bases between. Germline V gives CDR1 GTSNPN, CDR2 SVGIG (reference sequence). The CDR3 reads CAWSVGPGTSYEQYF. CDR3 coding DNA: TGTGCCTGGAGTGTTGGTCCAGGGACCTCCTACGAGCAGTACTTC.

The rearrangement links TRBV2 to TRBJ2-1; 7 nucleotides agree with TRBD2. The J segment lost 5 bases and the V segment lost 6 bases, leaving 7 bases of the junction unmatched. From germline, CDR1 is SNHLY and CDR2 FYNNEI. The CDR3 runs to 14 residues. This chain's CDR3 is CASRRWGGDNEQFF. The CDR3 DNA follows: TGTGCCAGCAGGCGATGGGGGGGAGACAATGAGCAGTTCTTC.

The chain combines TRBV5-4 with TRBJ1-2; 8 bases map to TRBD1. The J segment lost 14 bases and the V segment lost 1 base, leaving 13 bases of the junction unmatched. Germline lookup yields CDR1 SGHNT and CDR2 YYREEE (reference sequence). CDR3 length equals 14 residues. CDR3 sequence (DNA): TGTGCCAGCAGCTTGTCGGACAGGGTGGTGGGCCGGACCTTC. This encodes CASSLSDRVVGRTF.

This chain links TRBV27 with TRBJ2-1, with D perhaps matching TRBD2 (5 bases). The CDR3 is made up of 19 amino acids. The ends were cut back, 2 bases at V and 0 bases at J, with 20 bases in the middle. The V gene's germline CDR1 is MNHEY and CDR2 SMNVEV (reference sequence). CDR3: CASSLPLRTGRRSYNEQFF. DNA for the CDR3: TGTGCCAGCAGTTTACCCCTCCGGACTGGTCGACGCTCCTACAATGAGCAGTTCTTC.

CDR3 sequence (DNA): TGTGCCAGCAGCTCACAGAGGAACACTGAAGCTTTCTTT. This gives the protein CASSSQRNTEAFF. The gene calls are TRBV11-3 and TRBJ1-1; D not certain. Germline CDR1 SGHNT, CDR2 YENEEA. The CDR3 extends over 13 amino acids. Trimming took off 4 bases at V and 1 base at J, with 7 bases between the two ends.

This chain joins TRBV7-9 and TRBJ2-2, with unresolved D. CDR3 length: 11 residues. Germline loops: CDR1 SEHNR, CDR2 FQNEAQ (reference sequence). The V end lost 3 bases, the J end lost 8 bases, and 4 bases lay between the germline ends. CDR3 bases: TGTGCCAGCAGCTTCAAAGGGGAGCTGTTTTTT. It codes for CASSFKGELFF.

The chain links TRBV27 to TRBJ2-7; 14 bases are a match to TRBD2. CDR1 MNHEY and CDR2 SMNVEV come from the germline V gene (reference sequence). This CDR3 is built from 15 residues. The V and J ends lost 6 bases and 7 bases, in that order; junction bases with no gene match: 8. The CDR3 spells CASRKTSGGAREQYF. DNA of the CDR3: TGTGCCAGCAGGAAGACTAGCGGGGGGGCGAGGGAGCAGTACTTC.

The chain is built from TRBV10-3 and TRBJ1-2; D ambiguous. The V gene lost 8 bases and the J gene lost 8 bases, with 30 bases spanning the gap. The germline CDR1 and CDR2 sequences are ENHRY and SYGVKD. The CDR3 length is 17 residues. This CDR3 is CAIQPTGPLDKKGGYTF. CDR3 DNA sequence: TGTGCCATCCAGCCAACGGGTCCACTGGATAAGAAGGGAGGCTACACCTTC.

This chain links TRBV4-2 with TRBJ2-1; D uncertain. V lost 1 base and J lost 3, with 13 bases in between. CDR3 size: 16 residues. CDR1 LGHNA and CDR2 YNFKEQ come from the germline V gene. The CDR3 region is CASSQGVGQYYNEQFF. The CDR3 region has the DNA TGTGCCAGCAGCCAAGGGGTGGGCCAATACTACAATGAGCAGTTCTTC.